Below are 13 T cell receptor beta chains sequenced from a single sample in a study of blood T cell repertoires in COVID-19. Measured with immunoSEQ multiplex PCR; TCRdb has only the in-frame clones, and not every one. The sample has roughly 200,000 clones, over 75% seen once. Sequencing was carried out using peripheral blood. All receptors come from a man aged 55 to 70 with acute or convalescent COVID-19.

V usage is TRBV5-1 and J usage is TRBJ1-3, with D hard to call. V was cut by 1 base and J by 6 bases, with 11 bases left in between. The CDR3 extends over 14 amino acids. The germline V gene encodes CDR1 SGHRS and CDR2 YFSETQ. Written as DNA, the CDR3 is TGCGCCAGCAGCTTGCGGGGAGCTGAAAACACCATATATTTT. Protein sequence: CASSLRGAENTIYF.

Only one count was recorded for this clone. J is TRBJ1-1 and V is TRBV7-9; D gene uncertain. The CDR3 is made up of 13 amino acids. Trimming shortened V by 4 bases and J by 14 bases, and 20 bases separated the two germline ends. Germline V CDR1 and CDR2: SEHNR, FQNEAQ (reference sequence). The CDR3 coding sequence is TGTGCCAGCAGCTCCGACGTCGGGATTGCCAGGTTCTTT. Protein sequence: CASSSDVGIARFF.

This rearrangement joins TRBV5-6 to TRBJ1-2; a weak D match, TRBD1 (6 bases). Germline V gene lookup returns CDR1 SGHDT and CDR2 YYEEEE. This CDR3 contains 15 residues. V was trimmed by 4 bases and J by 4 bases, leaving 17 bases between them. CDR3 nucleotides: TGTGCCAGCAGCCTCTCAGGGACATCGAGCTATGGCTACACCTTC. It translates to CASSLSGTSSYGYTF.

This clone was seen only a few times. The V and J genes are TRBV7-2 and TRBJ2-7; D call uncertain. This CDR3 spans 13 amino acids. V lost 3 bases to trimming and J lost 2 bases, with 8 bases between them. CDR1 is SGHTA, CDR2 FQGNSA, per germline. CDR3 nucleotides: TGTGCCAGCAGCTTTGCTGGGCCCTACGAGCAGTACTTC. This codes for CASSFAGPYEQYF. The full variable domain, in which reference TRBV7-2 and TRBJ2-7 provide the parts outside the CDR3, is GAGVSQSPSNKVTEKGKDVELRCDPISGHTALYWYRQSLGQGLEFLIYFQGNSAPDKSGLPSDRFSAERTGGSVSTLTIQRTQQEDSAVYLCASSFAGPYEQYFGPGTRLTVT.

The rearrangement links TRBV6-5 to TRBJ2-7; TRBD1 matches at 8 bases. The CDR3 loop spans 14 amino acids. Germline V gene data show CDR1 as MNHEY and CDR2 as SVGAGI. V shed 7 bases and J 5 bases; nucleotides not matched to a gene: 10. CDR3 nucleotides: TGTGCCAGCATAAGGAGTCAGGGGGCCCACGAGCAGTACTTC. Amino acid sequence: CASIRSQGAHEQYF.

V gene TRBV6-5 combines with J gene TRBJ2-7; 10 bases agree with TRBD1. Germline V gene sequence: CDR1 MNHEY, CDR2 SVGAGI. CDR3 size: 16 residues. The V gene end was trimmed by 4 bases and the J gene end by 0 bases; junction bases not matched to a gene: 6. CDR3 coding DNA: TGTGCCAGCAGTTCGACAGGGGGCCTGAGCTCCTACGAGCAGTACTTC. Its protein product is CASSSTGGLSSYEQYF.

The chain combines TRBV14 with TRBJ2-2; 7 bases are a match to TRBD1. V lost 4 bases and J lost 7; bases outside the gene matches: 9. The germline V gene encodes CDR1 SGHDN and CDR2 FVKESK. The CDR3 has 15 amino acids. The chain's CDR3 is CASSPWTGTSGELFF. CDR3 coding DNA: TGTGCCAGCAGCCCATGGACAGGAACAAGCGGGGAGCTGTTTTTT.

This clone showed up just a few times. This chain connects TRBV12-3 or TRBV12-4 to TRBJ2-7, with D unclear. V was pared by 3 bases and J by 5 bases, with 5 bases between. The CDR3 sequence is 11 residues long. CDR3 in DNA: TGTGCCAGCAGTTTTCGGGACGAGCAGTACTTC. The encoded protein is CASSFRDEQYF.

The chain has TRBV5-1 and TRBJ1-1, with D perhaps matching TRBD1 (6 bases). This CDR3 is built from 15 residues. Trimming stripped 7 bases from V and 3 bases from J, with 19 bases between. In germline, CDR1 is SGHRS, CDR2 YFSETQ. The DNA of the CDR3 is TGCGCCAGCCAACAGGGTTTAGGGGCTTACACTGAAGCTTTCTTT. Residues: CASQQGLGAYTEAFF.

This clone was found a few times. The chain carries TRBV7-3 and TRBJ1-1; D is uncertain. V gave up 3 bases and J gave up 1 base, with 9 bases separating them. Germline assignment: CDR1 SGHTA and CDR2 FQGTGA. CDR3 length: 14 residues. CDR3 sequence reads: CASSFSAGNTEAFF. CDR3 bases: TGTGCCAGCAGCTTCTCCGCGGGGAACACTGAAGCTTTCTTT.

This chain connects TRBV10-3 to TRBJ1-2; D might be TRBD1 (6 bases). V shed 2 bases and J shed 2 bases, with 12 bases lying between them. This CDR3 region has 15 residues. Germline assignment: CDR1 ENHRY and CDR2 SYGVKD. Here the CDR3 DNA reads TGTGCCATCAGTGAGCCGGACAGAGCGAACTATGGCTACACCTTC. Encoded protein: CAISEPDRANYGYTF.

This chain links TRBV4-1 with TRBJ2-1, with 7 positions matching TRBD1. V lost 1 base and J lost 9; bases outside the gene matches: 15. This CDR3 is 17 amino acids long. Germline loops: CDR1 MGHRA, CDR2 YSYEKL. The chain's CDR3 is CASSQGPKPDRLGEQFF. CDR3 sequence (DNA): TGCGCCAGCAGCCAAGGTCCGAAACCGGACAGGTTAGGTGAGCAGTTCTTC.

Only a few counts were recorded for this clone. The V call is TRBV7-9, the J call TRBJ1-4; 8 nucleotides match TRBD1. The V and J ends lost 5 bases and 2 bases, in that order; junction bases with no gene match: 7. The germline CDR1 and CDR2 sequences are SEHNR and FQNEAQ (reference sequence). The CDR3 spans 16 residues. The CDR3 nucleotides read TGTGCCAGCAGCCCAATGGACAGGGCCACTAATGAAAAACTGTTTTTT. It translates to CASSPMDRATNEKLFF.